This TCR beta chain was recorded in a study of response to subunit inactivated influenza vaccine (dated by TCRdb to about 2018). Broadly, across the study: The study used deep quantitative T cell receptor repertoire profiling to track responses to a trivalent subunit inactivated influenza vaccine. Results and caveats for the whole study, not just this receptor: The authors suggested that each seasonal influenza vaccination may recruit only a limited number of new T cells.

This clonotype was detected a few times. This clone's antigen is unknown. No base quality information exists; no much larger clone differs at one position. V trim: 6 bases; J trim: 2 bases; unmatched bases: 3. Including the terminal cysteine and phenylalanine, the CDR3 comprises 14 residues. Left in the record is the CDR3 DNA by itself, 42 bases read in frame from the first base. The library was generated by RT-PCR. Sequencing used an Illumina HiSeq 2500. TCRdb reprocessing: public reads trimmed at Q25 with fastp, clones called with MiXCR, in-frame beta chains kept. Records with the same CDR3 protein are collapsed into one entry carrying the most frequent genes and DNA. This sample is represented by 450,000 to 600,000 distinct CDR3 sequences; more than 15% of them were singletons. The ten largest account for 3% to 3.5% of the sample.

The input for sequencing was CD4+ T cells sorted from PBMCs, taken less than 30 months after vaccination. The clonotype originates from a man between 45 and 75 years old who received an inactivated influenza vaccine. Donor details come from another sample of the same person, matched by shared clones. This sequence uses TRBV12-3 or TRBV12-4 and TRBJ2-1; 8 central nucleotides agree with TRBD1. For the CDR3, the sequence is CASRGQETYNEQFF. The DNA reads TGTGCCAGCAGGGGACAGGAAACCTACAATGAGCAGTTCTTC.